This T cell receptor beta chain was documented in a study of vaccination effects on CD4 cells after COVID-19. CD4+ T cells were isolated after 10 days of culture. The cohort was immunized with two doses of either the BNT162b2 or mRNA-1273 vaccine. CDR1 SQVTM and CDR2 ANQGSEA come from the germline V gene. The CDR3 length is 13 residues. Trimming pared 7 bases from V and 2 bases from J, leaving 14 bases between. Regarding this clone: Its target is not known.

The repertoire was sequenced with immunoSEQ multiplex PCR; TCRdb's copy has only in-frame clones and lacks some. The sample lists tens of thousands of clones, under 80% occurring once. The sample consisted of CD4+ T cells from PBMCs cultured without peptide, taken after COVID-19 vaccination. The chain has TRBV29-1 and TRBJ1-2; maybe TRBD1 (5 bases). The receptor's source is a human donor who received a COVID-19 vaccine. Here the CDR3 DNA reads TGCAGCGCTGTCCGGGACGGCAACTATGGCTACACCTTC. It yields the protein CSAVRDGNYGYTF.